The sample holds one count of the clone carrying this T cell receptor beta chain. Antigen specificity is unknown. The data derive from a study of T cell repertoires in cytomegalovirus infection. Across the whole study: A matching HLA type, together with CMV infection, was signaled by public TCR beta signatures. Study-wide findings and caveats: Clonotype analysis showed dominance of the ex vivo response by HLA-C-restricted CMV-specific TCR beta clonotypes.

TCRdb redid the calling of the reads with MiXCR, one entry per CDR3 protein. The sample yields more than 85,000 distinct CDR3 sequences, about 30% seen once. The sequencing used CD8+ T cells from cultured PBMCs, collected from culture after CMV antigen stimulation. This TCR came from a human donor in good health (CMV status not recorded). Some clones in this sample may be carry-over from other donors' samples.

CDR3 in DNA: TGTGCCAGCAGCCCCAGGGGGCCGGAGCAGTTCTTC. Amino acids: CASSPRGPEQFF. The rearrangement uses TRBV5-5 and TRBJ2-1; TRBD1 aligns across 8 bases. J was trimmed by 10 bases and V by 4 bases; bases with no gene match: 4. Germline CDR1 is SGHKS and CDR2 is YYEKEE (reference sequence). The CDR3 runs 12 residues.